By its share, the clone carrying this TCR beta chain is medium-sized. These data originate in a study of OX40 agonist ivuxolimab in advanced cancers. Assay: immunoSEQ multiplex PCR; the TCRdb copy retains only in-frame clones and omits some. The table has about 62,000 clones, roughly 87% seen once. This CDR3 has 13 amino acids. V lost 4 bases and J 1 base, leaving 5 bases between the germline ends. CDR1 and CDR2 (germline): SGHDN, FVKESK. The rearrangement joins TRBV14 to TRBJ1-3; D not certain. The clonotype originates from an adult with an advanced solid tumor such as melanoma, head and neck, liver or kidney cancer. Material: CD4+ or CD8+ T cells sorted from blood, obtained in a trial of the OX40 agonist ivuxolimab. The chain's CDR3 is CASSRNSGNTIYF. CDR3 nucleotide sequence: TGTGCCAGCAGCCGGAATTCTGGAAACACCATATATTTT.